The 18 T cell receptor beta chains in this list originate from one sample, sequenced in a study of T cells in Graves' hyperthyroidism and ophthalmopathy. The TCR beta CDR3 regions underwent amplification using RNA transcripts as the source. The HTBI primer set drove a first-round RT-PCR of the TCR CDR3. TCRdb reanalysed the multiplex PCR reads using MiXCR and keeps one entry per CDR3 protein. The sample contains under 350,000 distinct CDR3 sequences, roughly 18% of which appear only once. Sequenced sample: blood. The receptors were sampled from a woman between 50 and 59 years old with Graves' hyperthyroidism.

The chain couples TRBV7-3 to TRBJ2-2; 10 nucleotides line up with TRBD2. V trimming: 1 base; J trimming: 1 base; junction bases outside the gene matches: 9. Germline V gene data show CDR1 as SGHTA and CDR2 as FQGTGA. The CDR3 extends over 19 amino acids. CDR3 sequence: CASSLRGASGGLNTGELFF. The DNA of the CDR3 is TGTGCCAGCAGCTTAAGGGGGGCTAGCGGGGGCCTGAACACCGGGGAGCTGTTTTTT.

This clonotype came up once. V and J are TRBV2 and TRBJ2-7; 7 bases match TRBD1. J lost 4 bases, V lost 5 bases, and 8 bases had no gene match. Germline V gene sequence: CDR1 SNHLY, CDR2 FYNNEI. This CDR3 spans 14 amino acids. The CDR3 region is CASSLNRGWYEQYF. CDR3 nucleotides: TGTGCCAGCAGTCTTAACAGGGGCTGGTACGAGCAGTACTTC.

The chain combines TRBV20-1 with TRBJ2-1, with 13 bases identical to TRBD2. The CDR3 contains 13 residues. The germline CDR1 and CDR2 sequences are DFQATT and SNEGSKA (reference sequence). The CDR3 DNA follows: TGCAGCCGTGGACTAGCGGGAGTGGATGAGCAGTTCTTC. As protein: CSRGLAGVDEQFF.

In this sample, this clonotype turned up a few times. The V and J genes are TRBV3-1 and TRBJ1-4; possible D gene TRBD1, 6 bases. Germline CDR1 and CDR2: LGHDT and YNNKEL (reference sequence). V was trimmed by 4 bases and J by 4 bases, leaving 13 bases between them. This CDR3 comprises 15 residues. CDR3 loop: CASSPWDTVNEKLFF. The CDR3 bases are TGTGCCAGCAGCCCCTGGGACACCGTTAATGAAAAACTGTTTTTT. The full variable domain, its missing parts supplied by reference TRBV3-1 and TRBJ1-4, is DTAVSQTPKYLVTQMGNDKSIKCEQNLGHDTMYWYKQDSKKFLKIMFSYNNKELIINETVPNRFSPKSPDKAHLNLHINSLELGDSAVYFCASSPWDTVNEKLFFGSGTQLSVL.

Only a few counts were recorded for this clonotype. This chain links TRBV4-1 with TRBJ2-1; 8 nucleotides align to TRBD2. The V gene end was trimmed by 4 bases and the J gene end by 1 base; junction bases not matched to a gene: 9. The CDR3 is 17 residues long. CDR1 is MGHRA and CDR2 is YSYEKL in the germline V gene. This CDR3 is CASSPRGGSGSYNEQFF. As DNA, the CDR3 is TGCGCCAGCAGCCCCCGGGGGGGGAGCGGGTCCTACAATGAGCAGTTCTTC.

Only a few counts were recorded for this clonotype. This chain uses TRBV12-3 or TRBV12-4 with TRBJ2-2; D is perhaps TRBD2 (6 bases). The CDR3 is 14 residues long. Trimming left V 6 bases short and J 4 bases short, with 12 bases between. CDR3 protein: CASSIGGPTGELFF. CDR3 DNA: TGTGCCAGCAGCATCGGAGGGCCCACCGGGGAGCTGTTTTTT.

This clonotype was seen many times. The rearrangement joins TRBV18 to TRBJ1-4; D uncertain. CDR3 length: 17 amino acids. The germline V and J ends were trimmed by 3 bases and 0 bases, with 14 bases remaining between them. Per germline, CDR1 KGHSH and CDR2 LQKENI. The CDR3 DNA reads TGTGCCAGCTCACCGATCGTCCAGGTCGCAACTAATGAAAAACTGTTTTTT. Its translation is CASSPIVQVATNEKLFF. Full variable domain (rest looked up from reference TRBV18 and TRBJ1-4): NAGVMQNPRHLVRRRGQEARLRCSPMKGHSHVYWYRQLPEEGLKFMVYLQKENIIDESGMPKERFSAEFPKEGPSILRIQQVVRGDSAAYFCASSPIVQVATNEKLFFGSGTQLSVL.

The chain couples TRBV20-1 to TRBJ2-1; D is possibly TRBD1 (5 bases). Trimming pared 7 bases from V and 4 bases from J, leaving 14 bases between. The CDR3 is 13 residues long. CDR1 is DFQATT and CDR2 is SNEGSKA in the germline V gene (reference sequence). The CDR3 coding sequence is TGCAGTGGAGAGGCCCAGGGTTACAATGAGCAGTTCTTC. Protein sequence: CSGEAQGYNEQFF.

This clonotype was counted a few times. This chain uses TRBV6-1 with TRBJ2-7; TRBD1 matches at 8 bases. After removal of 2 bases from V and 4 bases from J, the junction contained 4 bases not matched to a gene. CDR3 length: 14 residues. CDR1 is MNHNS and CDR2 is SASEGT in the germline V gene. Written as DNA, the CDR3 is TGTGCCAGCAGTGAAAGAGGACAGGGTTACGAGCAGTACTTC. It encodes CASSERGQGYEQYF.

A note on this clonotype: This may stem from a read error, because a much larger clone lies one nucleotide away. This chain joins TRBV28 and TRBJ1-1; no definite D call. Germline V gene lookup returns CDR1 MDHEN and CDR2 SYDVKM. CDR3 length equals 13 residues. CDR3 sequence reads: CVSSFELNTEAFF. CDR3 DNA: TGTGTCAGCAGTTTTGAGTTGAACACTGAAGCTTTCTTT. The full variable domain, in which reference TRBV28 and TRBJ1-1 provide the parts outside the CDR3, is DVKVTQSSRYLVKRTGEKVFLECVQDMDHENMFWYRQDPGLGLRLIYFSYDVKMKEKGDIPEGYSVSREKKERFSLILESASTNQTSMYLCVSSFELNTEAFFGQGTRLTVV.

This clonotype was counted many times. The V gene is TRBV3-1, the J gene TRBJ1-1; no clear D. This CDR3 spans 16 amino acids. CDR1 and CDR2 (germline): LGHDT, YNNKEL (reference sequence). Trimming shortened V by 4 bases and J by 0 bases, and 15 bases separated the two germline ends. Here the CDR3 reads CASSPRRGSMNTEAFF. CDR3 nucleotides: TGTGCCAGCAGCCCGCGAAGAGGGTCCATGAACACTGAAGCTTTCTTT.

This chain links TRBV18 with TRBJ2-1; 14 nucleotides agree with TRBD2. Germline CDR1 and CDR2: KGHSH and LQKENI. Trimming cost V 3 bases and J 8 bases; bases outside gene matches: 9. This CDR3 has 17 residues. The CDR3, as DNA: TGTGCCAGCTCACCGACTAGCGGGAGGGGAGGATCCCATGAGCAGTTCTTC. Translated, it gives CASSPTSGRGGSHEQFF.

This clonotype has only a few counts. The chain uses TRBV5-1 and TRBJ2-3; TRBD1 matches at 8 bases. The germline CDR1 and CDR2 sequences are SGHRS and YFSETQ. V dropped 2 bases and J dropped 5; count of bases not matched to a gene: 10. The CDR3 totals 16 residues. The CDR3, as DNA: TGCGCCAGCAGCTTCGAAGGGGGCAGGGGGCAAGATACGCAGTATTTT. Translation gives CASSFEGGRGQDTQYF.

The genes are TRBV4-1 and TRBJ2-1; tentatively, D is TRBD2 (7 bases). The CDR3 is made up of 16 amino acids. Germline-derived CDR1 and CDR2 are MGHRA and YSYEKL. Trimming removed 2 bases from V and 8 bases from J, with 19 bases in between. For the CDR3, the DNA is TGCGCCAGCAGCCAACCTCGGGCGGGGGCGCGAGATGAGCAGTTCTTC. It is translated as CASSQPRAGARDEQFF.

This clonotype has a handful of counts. CDR3 bases: TGTGCCAGCTACAATATCCCAGGGGCGGATAGCTCCTACAATGAGCAGTTCTTC. Translating it yields CASYNIPGADSSYNEQFF. The J gene is TRBJ2-1, the V gene TRBV18; D might be TRBD1 (6 bases). V gave up 7 bases and J gave up 0 bases, with 22 bases separating them. This CDR3 has 18 amino acids. Germline values: CDR1 KGHSH, CDR2 LQKENI.

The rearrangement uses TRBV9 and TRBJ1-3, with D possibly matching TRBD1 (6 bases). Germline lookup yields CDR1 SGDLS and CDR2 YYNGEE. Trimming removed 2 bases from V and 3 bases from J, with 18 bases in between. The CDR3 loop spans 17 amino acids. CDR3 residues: CASSVKPTGRNGNTIYF. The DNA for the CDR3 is TGTGCCAGCAGCGTTAAACCAACAGGGCGTAATGGAAACACCATATATTTT. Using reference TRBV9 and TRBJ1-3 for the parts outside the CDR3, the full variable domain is DSGVTQTPKHLITATGQRVTLRCSPRSGDLSVYWYQQSLDQGLQFLIQYYNGEERAKGNILERFSAQQFPDLHSELNLSSLELGDSALYFCASSVKPTGRNGNTIYFGEGSWLTVV.

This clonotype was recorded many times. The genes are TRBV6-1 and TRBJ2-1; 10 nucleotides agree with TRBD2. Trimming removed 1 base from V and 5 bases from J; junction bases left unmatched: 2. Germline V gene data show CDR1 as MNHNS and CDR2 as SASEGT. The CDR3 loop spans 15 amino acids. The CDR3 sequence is CASSEGTSGHNEQFF. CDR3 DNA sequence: TGTGCCAGCAGTGAAGGGACTAGCGGACACAATGAGCAGTTCTTC.

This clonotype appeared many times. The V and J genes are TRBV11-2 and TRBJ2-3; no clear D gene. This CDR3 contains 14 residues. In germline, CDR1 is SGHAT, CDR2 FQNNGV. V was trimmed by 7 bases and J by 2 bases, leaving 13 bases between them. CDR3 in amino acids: CASNQGPNTDTQYF. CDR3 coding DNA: TGTGCCAGCAACCAAGGACCTAACACAGATACGCAGTATTTT.